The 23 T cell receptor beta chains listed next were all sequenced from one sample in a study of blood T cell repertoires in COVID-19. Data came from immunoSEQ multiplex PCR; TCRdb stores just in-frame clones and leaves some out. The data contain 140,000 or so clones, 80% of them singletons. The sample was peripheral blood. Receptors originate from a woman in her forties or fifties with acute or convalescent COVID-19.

CDR3: CASSPTGSAEAFF. The CDR3 DNA follows: TGTGCCAGCAGTCCAACAGGCTCGGCTGAAGCTTTCTTT. The V and J genes are TRBV27 and TRBJ1-1; the D gene is possibly TRBD1 (5 bases). Germline V gives CDR1 MNHEY, CDR2 SMNVEV (reference sequence). Deletions cut 5 bases from V and 6 bases from J, with 13 bases between. The length of the CDR3 is 13 residues.

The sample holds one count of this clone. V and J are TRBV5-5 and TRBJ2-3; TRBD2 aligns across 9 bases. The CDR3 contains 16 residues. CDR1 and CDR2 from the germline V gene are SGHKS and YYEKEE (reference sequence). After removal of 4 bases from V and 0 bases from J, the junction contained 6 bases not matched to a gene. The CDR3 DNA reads TGTGCCAGCAGCCGACTAGCGGAAGCTAGCACAGATACGCAGTATTTT. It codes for CASSRLAEASTDTQYF.

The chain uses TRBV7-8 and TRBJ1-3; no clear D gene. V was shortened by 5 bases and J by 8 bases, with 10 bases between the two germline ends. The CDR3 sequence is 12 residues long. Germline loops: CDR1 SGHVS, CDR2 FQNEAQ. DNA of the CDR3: TGTGCCAGCAGCCGGTATTCGGACACCATATATTTT. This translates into CASSRYSDTIYF.

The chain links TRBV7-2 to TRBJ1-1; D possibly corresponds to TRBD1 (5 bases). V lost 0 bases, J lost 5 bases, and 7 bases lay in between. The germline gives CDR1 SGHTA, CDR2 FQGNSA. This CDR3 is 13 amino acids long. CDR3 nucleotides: TGTGCCAGCAGCTTAGCGCGGGGGACTGAAGCTTTCTTT. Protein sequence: CASSLARGTEAFF.

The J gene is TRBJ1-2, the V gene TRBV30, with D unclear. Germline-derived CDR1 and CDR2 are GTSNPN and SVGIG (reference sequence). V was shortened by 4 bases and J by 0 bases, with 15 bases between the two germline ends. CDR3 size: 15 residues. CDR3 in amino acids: CAWTAGGEANYGYTF. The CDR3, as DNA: TGTGCCTGGACCGCCGGCGGCGAAGCTAACTATGGCTACACCTTC.

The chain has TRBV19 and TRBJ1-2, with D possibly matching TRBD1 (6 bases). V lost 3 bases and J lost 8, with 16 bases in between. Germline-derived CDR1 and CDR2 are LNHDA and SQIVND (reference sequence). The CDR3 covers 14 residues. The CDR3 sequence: CASSIEGHSGGYTF. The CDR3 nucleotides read TGTGCCAGTAGTATTGAGGGACACTCCGGGGGCTACACCTTC.

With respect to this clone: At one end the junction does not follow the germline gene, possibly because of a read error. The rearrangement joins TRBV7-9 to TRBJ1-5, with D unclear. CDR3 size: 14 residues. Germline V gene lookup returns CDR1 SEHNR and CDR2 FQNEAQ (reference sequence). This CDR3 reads CANSLIDTDQPQHF. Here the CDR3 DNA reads TGTGCCAACAGCTTAATAGACACTGATCAGCCCCAGCATTTT.

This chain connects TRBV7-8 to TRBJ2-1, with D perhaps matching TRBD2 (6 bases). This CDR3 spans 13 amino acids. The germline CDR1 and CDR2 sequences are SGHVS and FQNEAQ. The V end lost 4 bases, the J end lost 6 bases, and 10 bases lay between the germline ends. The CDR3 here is CASSYRDSNEQFF. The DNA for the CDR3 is TGTGCCAGCAGCTACCGGGACTCCAATGAGCAGTTCTTC.

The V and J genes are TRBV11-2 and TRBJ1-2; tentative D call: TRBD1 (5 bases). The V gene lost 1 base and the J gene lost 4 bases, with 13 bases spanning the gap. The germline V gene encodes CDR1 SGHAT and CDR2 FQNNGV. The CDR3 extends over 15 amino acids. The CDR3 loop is CASSLVAGPLYGYTF. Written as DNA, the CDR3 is TGTGCCAGCAGCTTAGTTGCGGGGCCACTCTATGGCTACACCTTC.

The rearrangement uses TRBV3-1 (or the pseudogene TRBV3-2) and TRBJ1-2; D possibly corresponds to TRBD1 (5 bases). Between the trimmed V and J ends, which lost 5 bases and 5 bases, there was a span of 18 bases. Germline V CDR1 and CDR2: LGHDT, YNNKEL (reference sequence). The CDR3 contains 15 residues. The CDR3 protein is CASSKQPQGDYGYTF. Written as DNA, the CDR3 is TGTGCCAGCAGCAAACAACCTCAGGGCGATTATGGCTACACCTTC.

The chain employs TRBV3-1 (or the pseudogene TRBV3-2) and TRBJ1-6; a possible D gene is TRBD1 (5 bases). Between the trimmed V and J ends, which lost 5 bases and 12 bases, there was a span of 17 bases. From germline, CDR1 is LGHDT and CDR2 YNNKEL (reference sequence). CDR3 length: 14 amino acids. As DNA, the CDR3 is TGTGCCAGCAGCTCCATGGAGGCGGGGGTACCCCTCCACTTT. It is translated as CASSSMEAGVPLHF.

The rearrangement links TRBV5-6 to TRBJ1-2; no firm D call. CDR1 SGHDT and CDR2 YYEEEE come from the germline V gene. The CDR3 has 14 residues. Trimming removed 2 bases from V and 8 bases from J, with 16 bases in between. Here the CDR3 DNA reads TGTGCCAGCAGCTTATGGGCGTCGACGTCAGGCTACACCTTC. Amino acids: CASSLWASTSGYTF.

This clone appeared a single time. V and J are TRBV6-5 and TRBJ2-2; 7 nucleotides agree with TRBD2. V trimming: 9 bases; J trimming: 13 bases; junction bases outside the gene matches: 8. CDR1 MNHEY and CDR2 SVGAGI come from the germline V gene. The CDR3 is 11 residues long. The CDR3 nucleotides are TGTGCCAGTTGGCTCTCGGGAGGGCTGTTTTTT. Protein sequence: CASWLSGGLFF.

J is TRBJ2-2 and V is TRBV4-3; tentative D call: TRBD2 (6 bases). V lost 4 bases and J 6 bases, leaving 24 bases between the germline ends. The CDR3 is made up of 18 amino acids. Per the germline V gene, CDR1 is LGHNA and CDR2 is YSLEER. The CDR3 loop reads CASSPASDPEAAPGELFF. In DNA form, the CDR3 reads TGCGCCAGCAGCCCGGCTAGCGACCCCGAAGCTGCTCCCGGGGAGCTGTTTTTT.

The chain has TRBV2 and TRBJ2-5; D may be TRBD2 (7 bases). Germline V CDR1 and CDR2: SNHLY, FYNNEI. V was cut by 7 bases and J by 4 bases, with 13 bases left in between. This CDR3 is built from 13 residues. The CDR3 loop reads CASNAGAGETQYF. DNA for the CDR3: TGTGCCAGCAACGCGGGGGCGGGAGAGACCCAGTACTTC.

Here the CDR3 DNA reads TGTGCCAGCAGCGCGCCCCCAGGGGAGGAGACCCAGTACTTC. This sequence encodes CASSAPPGEETQYF. This chain links TRBV9 with TRBJ2-5; D possibly corresponds to TRBD1 (6 bases). Germline CDR1 SGDLS, CDR2 YYNGEE. V lost 3 bases to trimming and J lost 5 bases, with 14 bases between them. The CDR3 runs 14 residues. The full variable domain, rest sourced from reference TRBV9 and TRBJ2-5, is DSGVTQTPKHLITATGQRVTLRCSPRSGDLSVYWYQQSLDQGLQFLIQYYNGEERAKGNILERFSAQQFPDLHSELNLSSLELGDSALYFCASSAPPGEETQYFGPGTRLLVL.

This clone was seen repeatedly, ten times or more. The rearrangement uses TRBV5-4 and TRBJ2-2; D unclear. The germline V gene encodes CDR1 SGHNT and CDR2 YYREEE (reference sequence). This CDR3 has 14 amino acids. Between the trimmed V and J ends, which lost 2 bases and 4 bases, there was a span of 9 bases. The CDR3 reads CASSFGVATGELFF. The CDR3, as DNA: TGTGCCAGCAGCTTCGGTGTTGCCACCGGGGAGCTGTTTTTT.

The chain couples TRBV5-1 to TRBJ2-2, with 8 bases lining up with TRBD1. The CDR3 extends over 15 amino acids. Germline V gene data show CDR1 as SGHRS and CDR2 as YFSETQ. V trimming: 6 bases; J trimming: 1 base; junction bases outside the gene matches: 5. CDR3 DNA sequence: TGCGCCAGCAACCCCGGGACAGGGAACACCGGGGAGCTGTTTTTT. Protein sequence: CASNPGTGNTGELFF. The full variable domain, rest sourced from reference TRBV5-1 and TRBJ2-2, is KAGVTQTPRYLIKTRGQQVTLSCSPISGHRSVSWYQQTPGQGLQFLFEYFSETQRNKGNFPGRFSGRQFSNSRSEMNVSTLELGDSALYLCASNPGTGNTGELFFGEGSRLTVL.

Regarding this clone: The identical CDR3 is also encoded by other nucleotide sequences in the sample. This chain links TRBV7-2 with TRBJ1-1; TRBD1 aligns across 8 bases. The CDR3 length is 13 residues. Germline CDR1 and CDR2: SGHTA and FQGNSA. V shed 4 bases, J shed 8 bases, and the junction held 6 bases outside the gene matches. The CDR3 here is CASSSDRGPEAFF. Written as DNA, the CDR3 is TGTGCCAGCAGCTCAGACAGGGGCCCCGAAGCTTTCTTT.

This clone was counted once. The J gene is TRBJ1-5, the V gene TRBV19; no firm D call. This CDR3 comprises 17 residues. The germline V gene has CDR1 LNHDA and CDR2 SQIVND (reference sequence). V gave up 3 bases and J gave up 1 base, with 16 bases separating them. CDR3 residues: CASSMQRGLASNQPQHF. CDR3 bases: TGTGCCAGTAGTATGCAAAGAGGACTGGCAAGCAATCAGCCCCAGCATTTT.

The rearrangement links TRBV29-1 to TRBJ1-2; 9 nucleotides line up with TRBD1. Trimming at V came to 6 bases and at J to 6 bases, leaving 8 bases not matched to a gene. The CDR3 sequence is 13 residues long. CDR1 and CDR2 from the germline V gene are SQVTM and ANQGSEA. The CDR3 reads CSVGTGKGNGYTF. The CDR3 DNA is TGCAGCGTCGGGACAGGGAAAGGCAATGGCTACACCTTC.

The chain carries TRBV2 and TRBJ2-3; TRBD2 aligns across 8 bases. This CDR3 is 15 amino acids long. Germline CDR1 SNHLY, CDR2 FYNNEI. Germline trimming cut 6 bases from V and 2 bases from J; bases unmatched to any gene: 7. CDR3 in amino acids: CASSLNSGNTDTQYF. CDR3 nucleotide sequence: TGTGCCAGCAGCTTAAATAGCGGGAACACAGATACGCAGTATTTT.

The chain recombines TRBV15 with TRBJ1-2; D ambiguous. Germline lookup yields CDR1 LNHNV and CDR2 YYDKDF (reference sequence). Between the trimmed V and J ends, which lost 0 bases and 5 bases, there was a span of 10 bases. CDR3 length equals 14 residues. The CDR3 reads CATSRDHSGYGYTF. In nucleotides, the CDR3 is TGTGCCACCAGCAGAGATCATTCCGGTTATGGCTACACCTTC.